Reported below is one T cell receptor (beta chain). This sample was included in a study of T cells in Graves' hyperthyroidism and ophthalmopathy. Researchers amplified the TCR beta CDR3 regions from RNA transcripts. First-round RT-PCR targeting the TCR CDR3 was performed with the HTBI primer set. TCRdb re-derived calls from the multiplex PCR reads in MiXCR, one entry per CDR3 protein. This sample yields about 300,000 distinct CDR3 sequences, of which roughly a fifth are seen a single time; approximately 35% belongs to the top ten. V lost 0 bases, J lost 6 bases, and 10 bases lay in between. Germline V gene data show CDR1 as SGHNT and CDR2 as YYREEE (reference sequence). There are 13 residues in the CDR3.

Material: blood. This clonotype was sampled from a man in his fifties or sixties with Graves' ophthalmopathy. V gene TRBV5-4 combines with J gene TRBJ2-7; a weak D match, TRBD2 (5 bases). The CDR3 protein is CASSLELGFEQYF. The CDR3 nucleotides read TGTGCCAGCAGCTTGGAACTAGGCTTCGAGCAGTACTTC.